A selection of T cell receptor beta chains follows, all from one sample in a study of CD8 T cells in Susac syndrome. TCRdb reprocessed the immunoSEQ multiplex PCR reads with MiXCR, giving one entry per CDR3 protein. This table holds about 300,000 distinct CDR3 sequences, around 89% found once. The sequenced sample was CD8+ T cells from PBMCs. The receptors come from a human donor with multiple sclerosis. Both conserved end residues are part of each CDR3. A D gene is named only where the DNA matches it firmly. A clone size is listed for some rows: how often the clone was seen (once, few, many), or a class if it is expanded.

TRBD1	-	TRBJ1-6	TRBV4-3	TGCGCCAGCAGCCAAGATTCAGGGGGCGCACTCCATAATTCACCCCTCCACTTT	CASSQDSGGALHNSPLHF
-	few	TRBJ1-6	TRBV6-1	TGTGCCAGCAGTCAAGAAGGGGGGGTCAGATTT	CASSQEGGVRF
-	-	TRBJ1-2	TRBV27	TGTGCCAGCAGTTATACCCGAAGTGGCTACTATGGCTACACCTTC	CASSYTRSGYYGYTF
-	-	TRBJ1-1	TRBV2	TGTGCCAGCAGTGAATCGGCAGGCGGACTGAACACTGAAGCTTTCTTT	CASSESAGGLNTEAFF
-	-	TRBJ1-2	TRBV27	TGTGCCACCCGCCTCGGGGGGGGAAGCTATGGCTACACCTTC	CATRLGGGSYGYTF
-	-	TRBJ1-5	TRBV23-1	TGCGCCAGCAGTCAACATCAGCCTCAAGCACTTATTAATCAGCCCCAGCATTTT	CASSQHQPQALINQPQHF
-	-	TRBJ2-4	TRBV6-5	TGTGCCAGCAGTTCGACTAAAAACATTCAGTACTTC	CASSSTKNIQYF
-	once	TRBJ2-5	TRBV7-9	TGTGCCAGCAGCCTGGTAATTCAAGAGACCCAGTACTTC	CASSLVIQETQYF
TRBD2	-	TRBJ2-1	TRBV6-5	TGTGCCAGCAGTTCCCGGGGGGTGTGGCGTGCGCAGTTCTTC	CASSSRGVWRAQFF
-	-	TRBJ2-7	TRBV2	TGTGCCAGCAGTGACGGGGCCGAGCAGTACTTC	CASSDGAEQYF